The 21 T cell receptor beta chains below all came from one sample that was sequenced in a study of cytomegalovirus exposure and HLA in healthy donors. The primer mix had 60 Vbeta and 13 Jbeta primers. The assay was immunoSEQ multiplex PCR, and TCRdb's table has in-frame clones only and misses some. The data contain about 76,000 clones, more than 65% of them singletons. Sequencing was carried out using PBMCs. Source of these receptors: a woman aged 40 to 50 in good health and CMV-seropositive.

The chain has TRBV11-2 and TRBJ2-7, with D tentatively TRBD1 (5 bases). Germline V gene data show CDR1 as SGHAT and CDR2 as FQNNGV. The CDR3 totals 14 residues. Trimming took off 1 base at V and 1 base at J, with 8 bases between the two ends. CDR3 in amino acids: CASSLAQGSYEQYF. The CDR3 nucleotides read TGTGCCAGCAGCTTAGCGCAGGGTTCCTACGAGCAGTACTTC.

A note on this clone: At one end, the junction sequence differs from germline, possibly due to a read error. The V gene is TRBV5-1, the J gene TRBJ1-2, with a tentative D call TRBD1 (6 bases). Per the germline V gene, CDR1 is SGHRS and CDR2 is YFSETQ. This CDR3 has 15 amino acids. CDR3 amino acids: CASSDNTGSNYGYPF. The CDR3 DNA follows: TGCGCCAGCAGCGACAATACAGGGAGCAACTATGGCTACCCCTTC. Together with reference TRBV5-1 and TRBJ1-2, the CDR3 gives the full variable domain: KAGVTQTPRYLIKTRGQQVTLSCSPISGHRSVSWYQQTPGQGLQFLFEYFSETQRNKGNFPGRFSGRQFSNSRSEMNVSTLELGDSALYLCASSDNTGSNYGYPFGSGTRLTVV.

The chain couples TRBV7-2 to TRBJ2-2, with a possible D match to TRBD1 (5 bases). CDR1 and CDR2 (germline): SGHTA, FQGNSA. V lost 5 bases to trimming and J lost 2 bases, with 12 bases between them. This CDR3 region has 15 residues. The chain's CDR3 is CASSAQQANTGELFF. CDR3 nucleotides: TGTGCCAGCAGCGCACAACAGGCTAACACCGGGGAGCTGTTTTTT.

The V and J genes are TRBV6-1 and TRBJ1-1; no reliable D call. Trimming stripped 2 bases from V and 1 base from J, with 8 bases between. Germline V CDR1 and CDR2: MNHNS, SASEGT. The CDR3 contains 14 residues. The CDR3 sequence is CASSELGGNTEAFF. The CDR3 coding sequence is TGTGCCAGCAGTGAATTGGGAGGGAACACTGAAGCTTTCTTT.

In this sample, this clone turned up once. The chain couples TRBV7-2 to TRBJ2-1, with D perhaps matching TRBD2 (5 bases). Germline CDR1 is SGHTA and CDR2 is FQGNSA. Trimming left V 5 bases short and J 9 bases short, with 11 bases between. The length of the CDR3 is 12 residues. The CDR3 is CASSARDREQFF. The CDR3, as DNA: TGTGCCAGCAGCGCCCGGGATCGTGAGCAGTTCTTC.

The chain has TRBV5-6 and TRBJ2-3; possibly TRBD2 for D (6 bases). With 2 bases removed from V and 4 bases from J, the gap between germline ends came to 11 bases. Germline V gene data show CDR1 as SGHDT and CDR2 as YYEEEE. The CDR3 spans 14 residues. Here the CDR3 DNA reads TGTGCCAGCAGCTTTCTAGCGACCGCAGATACGCAGTATTTT. Encoded protein: CASSFLATADTQYF.

The gene calls are TRBV5-6 and TRBJ2-7, with TRBD1 matching 12 bases. CDR3 size: 15 residues. Germline loops: CDR1 SGHDT, CDR2 YYEEEE. J gave up 4 bases and V 3 bases, and 5 bases lay outside the gene matches. CDR3 sequence: CASSWGGQGAYEQYF. CDR3 coding DNA: TGTGCCAGCAGCTGGGGGGGACAGGGGGCTTACGAGCAGTACTTC.

The chain combines TRBV30 with TRBJ2-6, with D possibly TRBD1 on 6 matching bases. Deletions cut 4 bases from V and 4 bases from J, with 17 bases between. Looked up from germline, CDR1 is GTSNPN and CDR2 is SVGIG (reference sequence). This CDR3 spans 16 amino acids. The CDR3 here is CAWTPVGAQGANVLTF. CDR3 nucleotides: TGTGCCTGGACCCCAGTGGGGGCGCAAGGGGCCAACGTCCTGACTTTC.

This chain connects TRBV9 to TRBJ2-7; weak D call: TRBD1 (5 bases). Germline CDR1 and CDR2: SGDLS and YYNGEE. This CDR3 comprises 14 residues. Trimming shortened V by 4 bases and J by 2 bases, and 13 bases separated the two germline ends. The CDR3 region has the DNA TGTGCCAGCAGCCCTCAAGACAGACCCTACGAGCAGTACTTC. This gives the protein CASSPQDRPYEQYF.

The chain links TRBV7-2 to TRBJ1-5; 8 nucleotides match TRBD1. Germline V gene data show CDR1 as SGHTA and CDR2 as FQGNSA. V shed 5 bases and J 4 bases; nucleotides not matched to a gene: 10. The CDR3 contains 16 residues. CDR3 loop: CASSTWGQANNQPQHF. CDR3 sequence (DNA): TGTGCCAGCAGCACTTGGGGACAGGCGAATAATCAGCCCCAGCATTTT. Together with reference TRBV7-2 and TRBJ1-5, the CDR3 gives the full variable domain: GAGVSQSPSNKVTEKGKDVELRCDPISGHTALYWYRQSLGQGLEFLIYFQGNSAPDKSGLPSDRFSAERTGGSVSTLTIQRTQQEDSAVYLCASSTWGQANNQPQHFGDGTRLSIL.

The V call is TRBV6-6, the J call TRBJ2-1, with 9 bases that match TRBD2. Germline assignment: CDR1 MNHNY and CDR2 SVGAGI (reference sequence). J lost 8 bases, V lost 5 bases, and 4 bases had no gene match. The CDR3 totals 13 residues. The CDR3 loop reads CASSQRGAYEQFF. For the CDR3, the DNA is TGTGCCAGCAGTCAGCGGGGGGCCTATGAGCAGTTCTTC.

The rearrangement uses TRBV5-4 and TRBJ2-4; 7 nucleotides agree with TRBD1. The length of the CDR3 is 12 residues. The junction had 4 bases not matched to a gene; V was cut back by 2 bases and J by 11 bases. Germline loops: CDR1 SGHNT, CDR2 YYREEE (reference sequence). DNA for the CDR3: TGTGCCAGCAGCTTCGACAGGGAACTTCAGTACTTC. Protein sequence: CASSFDRELQYF.

This clone has a handful of counts. The CDR3 is CASSSTGTETNTEAFF. For the CDR3, the DNA is TGCGCCAGCAGCTCTACCGGGACAGAAACGAACACTGAAGCTTTCTTT. The chain combines TRBV5-1 with TRBJ1-1, with 7 bases identical to TRBD1. CDR1 SGHRS and CDR2 YFSETQ come from the germline V gene. CDR3 length: 16 amino acids. The junction had 9 bases not matched to a gene; V was cut back by 3 bases and J by 1 base.

This chain joins TRBV7-2 and TRBJ2-7, with D perhaps matching TRBD2 (6 bases). There are 13 residues in the CDR3. V lost 5 bases and J lost 4, with 12 bases in between. The germline V gene has CDR1 SGHTA and CDR2 FQGNSA. CDR3: CASSNGSPYEQYF. CDR3 DNA: TGTGCCAGCAGCAACGGGAGCCCTTACGAGCAGTACTTC.

The V and J genes are TRBV30 and TRBJ2-2; 10 bases agree with TRBD1. From germline, CDR1 is GTSNPN and CDR2 SVGIG (reference sequence). The CDR3 length is 15 residues. V lost 0 bases, J lost 4 bases, and 2 bases stayed unmatched. CDR3 sequence: CAWSVGQGITGELFF. In DNA, the CDR3 is TGTGCCTGGAGTGTGGGACAGGGGATCACCGGGGAGCTGTTTTTT.

The gene calls are TRBV6-1 and TRBJ2-1; 8 nucleotides agree with TRBD1. Germline V lookup: CDR1 MNHNS, CDR2 SASEGT. With V trimmed by 3 bases and J by 12 bases, 10 bases remained unmatched. This CDR3 has 14 residues. The CDR3 here is CASSDILDRGLQFF. The CDR3 region has the DNA TGTGCCAGCAGTGATATTTTAGACAGGGGTTTGCAGTTCTTC.

The rearrangement links TRBV30 to TRBJ1-6, with TRBD1 as a possible D gene (5 bases). The V gene lost 5 bases and the J gene lost 10 bases, with 21 bases spanning the gap. In germline, CDR1 is GTSNPN, CDR2 SVGIG (reference sequence). The CDR3 consists of 15 residues. The CDR3 sequence is CAWGGMAANRSPLHF. The CDR3 bases are TGTGCCTGGGGGGGGATGGCCGCGAATAGATCACCCCTCCACTTT.

This chain links TRBV27 with TRBJ2-1; 10 bases agree with TRBD1. This CDR3 is 15 amino acids long. The V gene's germline CDR1 is MNHEY and CDR2 SMNVEV (reference sequence). Unmatched junction bases numbered 7, after V lost 5 bases and J lost 6 bases. CDR3 protein: CASSTLRDRGNEQFF. In DNA form, the CDR3 reads TGTGCCAGCAGTACCCTCCGGGACAGGGGCAATGAGCAGTTCTTC.

The genes are TRBV4-1 and TRBJ2-7, with 8 bases fitting TRBD2. Germline V gene lookup returns CDR1 MGHRA and CDR2 YSYEKL. Trimming removed 2 bases from V and 9 bases from J; junction bases left unmatched: 21. The CDR3 loop spans 18 amino acids. CDR3 nucleotides: TGCGCCAGCAGCCAACAACCGGTGATAGCGGGGACCCTACTGGGGCAGTACTTC. Translated, it gives CASSQQPVIAGTLLGQYF.

V is TRBV6-1 and J is TRBJ2-5, with 11 positions matching TRBD2. The CDR3 is 16 residues long. V shed 2 bases, J shed 1 base, and the junction held 3 bases outside the gene matches. The germline CDR1 and CDR2 sequences are MNHNS and SASEGT. DNA of the CDR3: TGTGCCAGCAGTGAATTAGCGGGGGGGCCCCAAGAGACCCAGTACTTC. It is translated as CASSELAGGPQETQYF.

A few counts support this clone. The gene calls are TRBV28 and TRBJ2-1; no clear D gene. This CDR3 has 12 amino acids. Germline CDR1 MDHEN, CDR2 SYDVKM. The ends were cut back, 0 bases at V and 9 bases at J, with 6 bases in the middle. The CDR3 bases are TGTGCCAGCAGTTTATGGTTGAGTGAGCAGTTCTTC. Protein sequence: CASSLWLSEQFF.